Presented here are 3 T cell receptor beta chains from one specimen sequenced in a study of neurological immune-mediated disorders. TCRdb re-called the 5' RACE reads with MiXCR, one entry per CDR3 protein. This table has more than 75,000 distinct CDR3 sequences, 3% to 4.5% appearing once. Sample: PBMCs. These TCRs come from a woman between 45 and 60 years old with multiple sclerosis.

This clonotype has ten or more counts. The rearrangement joins TRBV5-1 to TRBJ2-5; D possibly uses TRBD1 or TRBD2 (5 bases each). The germline gives CDR1 SGHRS, CDR2 YFSETQ. The germline V and J ends were trimmed by 3 bases and 1 base, with 10 bases remaining between them. The CDR3 is 14 amino acids. This CDR3 reads CASSWDRVQETQYF. In nucleotides, the CDR3 is TGCGCCAGCAGCTGGGACCGGGTCCAAGAGACCCAGTACTTC.

This clonotype was recorded at least ten times. At one end, the junction sequence differs from germline, possibly due to a read error. This chain joins TRBV7-7 and TRBJ2-5; 7 bases match TRBD1. CDR1 is SSHAT, CDR2 FNYEAQ, per germline (reference sequence). The CDR3 extends over 16 amino acids. CDR3 loop: CASSLLGPGQQETQYF. The CDR3 nucleotides are TGTGCTAGCAGCCTCCTAGGCCCGGGACAGCAAGAGACCCAGTACTTC.

There are many counts of this clonotype. The V gene is TRBV5-1, the J gene TRBJ1-5, with 7 bases fitting TRBD1. V shed 3 bases and J 5 bases; nucleotides not matched to a gene: 5. The CDR3 spans 14 residues. Germline V gene sequence: CDR1 SGHRS, CDR2 YFSETQ. CDR3 amino acids: CASSYQGGDQPQHF. The CDR3 nucleotides are TGCGCCAGCAGCTACCAGGGGGGGGATCAGCCCCAGCATTTT.